This T cell receptor beta chain was sequenced during a study of blood T cell repertoires in COVID-19. Patients of the Seattle cohort, enrolled during active infection, were followed longitudinally. The CDR3 runs 13 residues. Germline V lookup: CDR1 SQVTM, CDR2 ANQGSEA. J gave up 4 bases and V 3 bases, and 3 bases lay outside the gene matches. TCRdb's table, derived via immunoSEQ multiplex PCR, lists solely in-frame clones and lacks some. The repertoire holds around 60,000 clones, with approximately 83% as singletons. The source material was peripheral blood. The TCR was taken from a man aged 45-65 years with COVID-19, enrolled during active disease. The chain joins TRBV29-1 to TRBJ2-1; 7 bases agree with TRBD2. CDR3 nucleotides: TGCAGCGTTGACCAGCGGGATTACAATGAGCAGTTCTTC. Translating it yields CSVDQRDYNEQFF.